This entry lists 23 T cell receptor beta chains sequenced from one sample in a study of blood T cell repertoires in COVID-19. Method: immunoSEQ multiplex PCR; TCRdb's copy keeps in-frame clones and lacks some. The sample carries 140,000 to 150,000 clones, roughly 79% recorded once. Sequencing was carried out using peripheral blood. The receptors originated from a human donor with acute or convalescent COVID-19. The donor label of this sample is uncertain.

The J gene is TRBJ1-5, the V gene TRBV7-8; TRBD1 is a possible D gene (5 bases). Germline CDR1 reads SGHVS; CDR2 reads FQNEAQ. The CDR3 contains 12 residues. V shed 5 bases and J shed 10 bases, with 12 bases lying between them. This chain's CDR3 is CASSQGRGPQHF. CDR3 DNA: TGTGCCAGCAGCCAGGGTAGGGGACCCCAGCATTTT.

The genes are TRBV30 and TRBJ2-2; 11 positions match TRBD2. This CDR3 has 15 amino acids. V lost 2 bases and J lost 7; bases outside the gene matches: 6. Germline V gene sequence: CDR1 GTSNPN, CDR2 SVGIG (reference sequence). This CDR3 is CAWSRGTSGGGELFF. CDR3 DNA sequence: TGTGCCTGGAGTAGGGGGACTAGCGGCGGCGGGGAGCTGTTTTTT. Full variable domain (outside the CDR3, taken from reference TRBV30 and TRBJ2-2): SQTIHQWPATLVQPVGSPLSLECTVEGTSNPNLYWYRQAAGRGLQLLFYSVGIGQISSEVPQNLSASRPQDRQFILSSKKLLLSDSGFYLCAWSRGTSGGGELFFGEGSRLTVL.

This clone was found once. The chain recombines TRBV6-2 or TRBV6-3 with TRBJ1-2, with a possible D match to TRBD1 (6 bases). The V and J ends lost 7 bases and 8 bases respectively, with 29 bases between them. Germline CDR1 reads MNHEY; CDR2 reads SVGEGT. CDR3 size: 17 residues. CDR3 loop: CASTPNRANGLARGYTF. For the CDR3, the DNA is TGTGCCAGCACCCCTAACAGGGCCAACGGGCTGGCGAGAGGCTACACCTTC.

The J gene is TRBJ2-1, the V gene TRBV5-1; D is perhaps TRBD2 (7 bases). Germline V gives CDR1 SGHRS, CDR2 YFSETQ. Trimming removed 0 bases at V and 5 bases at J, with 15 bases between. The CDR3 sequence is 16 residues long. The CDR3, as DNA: TGCGCCAGCAGCTTGGCGGAGGGGGGGCCCCACAATGAGCAGTTCTTC. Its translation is CASSLAEGGPHNEQFF.

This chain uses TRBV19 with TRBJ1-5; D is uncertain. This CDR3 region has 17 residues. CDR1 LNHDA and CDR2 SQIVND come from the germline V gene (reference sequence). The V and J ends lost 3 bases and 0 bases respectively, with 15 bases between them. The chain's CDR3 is CASSIPPGVNSNQPQHF. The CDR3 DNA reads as TGTGCCAGTAGTATCCCACCCGGGGTGAATAGCAATCAGCCCCAGCATTTT.

The CDR3 sequence: CASILQGSYEQYF. CDR3 DNA sequence: TGTGCCAGCATCTTACAGGGCTCCTACGAGCAGTACTTC. The rearrangement uses TRBV2 and TRBJ2-7; tentative D call: TRBD1 (6 bases). Per germline, CDR1 SNHLY and CDR2 FYNNEI. Deletions cut 7 bases from V and 0 bases from J, with 10 bases between. This CDR3 comprises 13 residues.

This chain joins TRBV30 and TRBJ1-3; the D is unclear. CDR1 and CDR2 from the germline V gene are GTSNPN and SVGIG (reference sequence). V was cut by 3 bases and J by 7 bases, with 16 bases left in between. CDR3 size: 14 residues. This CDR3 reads CAWSFNFPGNTIYF. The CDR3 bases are TGTGCCTGGAGCTTCAACTTTCCGGGGAACACCATATATTTT.

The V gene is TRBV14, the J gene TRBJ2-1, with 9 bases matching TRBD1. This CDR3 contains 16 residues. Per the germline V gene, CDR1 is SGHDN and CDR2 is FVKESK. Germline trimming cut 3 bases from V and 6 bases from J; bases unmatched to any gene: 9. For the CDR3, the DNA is TGTGCCAGCAGCCACTACGGCGGGACAGGGATCAATGAGCAGTTCTTC. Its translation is CASSHYGGTGINEQFF.

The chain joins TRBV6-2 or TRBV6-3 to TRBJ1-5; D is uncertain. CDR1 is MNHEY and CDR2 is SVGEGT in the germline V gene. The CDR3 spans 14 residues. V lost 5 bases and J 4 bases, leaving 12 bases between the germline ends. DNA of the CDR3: TGTGCCAGCAGTAGCCGCTCGGGGAATCAGCCCCAGCATTTT. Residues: CASSSRSGNQPQHF.

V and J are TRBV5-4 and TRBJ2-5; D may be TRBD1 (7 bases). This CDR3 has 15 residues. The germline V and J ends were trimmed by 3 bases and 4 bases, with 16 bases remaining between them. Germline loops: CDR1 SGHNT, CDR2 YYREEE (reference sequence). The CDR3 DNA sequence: TGTGCCAGCAGCTCCATTACAGGGGAGGCAGAGACCCAGTACTTC. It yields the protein CASSSITGEAETQYF.

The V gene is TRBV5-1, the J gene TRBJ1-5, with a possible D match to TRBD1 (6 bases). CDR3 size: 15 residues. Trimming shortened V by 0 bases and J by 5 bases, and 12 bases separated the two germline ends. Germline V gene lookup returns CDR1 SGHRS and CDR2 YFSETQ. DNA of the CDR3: TGCGCCAGCAGCTTGGAGGGCAGGGGCGATCAGCCCCAGCATTTT. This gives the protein CASSLEGRGDQPQHF.

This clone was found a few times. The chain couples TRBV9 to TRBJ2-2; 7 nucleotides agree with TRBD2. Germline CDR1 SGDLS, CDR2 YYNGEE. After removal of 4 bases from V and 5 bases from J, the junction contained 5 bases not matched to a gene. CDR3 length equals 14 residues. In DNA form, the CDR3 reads TGTGCCAGCAGCCCAGGACTAGAAACCGGGGAGCTGTTTTTT. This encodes CASSPGLETGELFF.

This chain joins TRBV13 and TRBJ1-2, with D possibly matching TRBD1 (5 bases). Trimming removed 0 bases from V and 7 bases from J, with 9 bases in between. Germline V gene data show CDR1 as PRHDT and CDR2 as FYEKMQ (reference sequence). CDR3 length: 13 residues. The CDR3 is CASSLGTELGYTF. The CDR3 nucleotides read TGTGCCAGCAGCTTAGGGACAGAACTTGGCTACACCTTC.

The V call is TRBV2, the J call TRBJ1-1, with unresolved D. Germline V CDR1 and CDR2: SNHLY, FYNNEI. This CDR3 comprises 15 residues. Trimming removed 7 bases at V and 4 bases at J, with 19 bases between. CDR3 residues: CASTEGPATSTEAFF. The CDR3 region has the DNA TGTGCCAGCACCGAGGGCCCGGCGACGAGCACTGAAGCTTTCTTT.

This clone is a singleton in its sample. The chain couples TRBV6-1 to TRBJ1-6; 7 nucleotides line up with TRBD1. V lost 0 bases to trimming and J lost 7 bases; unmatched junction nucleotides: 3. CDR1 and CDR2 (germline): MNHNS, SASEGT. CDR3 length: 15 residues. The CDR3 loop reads CASSEAGTVNSPLHF. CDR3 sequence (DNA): TGTGCCAGCAGTGAAGCGGGGACAGTCAATTCACCCCTCCACTTT.

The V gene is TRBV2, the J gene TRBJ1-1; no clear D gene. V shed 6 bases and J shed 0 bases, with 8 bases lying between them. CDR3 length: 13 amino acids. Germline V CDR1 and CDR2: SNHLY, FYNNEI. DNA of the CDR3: TGTGCCAGCAGCAGTTTTTTGAACACTGAAGCTTTCTTT. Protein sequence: CASSSFLNTEAFF.

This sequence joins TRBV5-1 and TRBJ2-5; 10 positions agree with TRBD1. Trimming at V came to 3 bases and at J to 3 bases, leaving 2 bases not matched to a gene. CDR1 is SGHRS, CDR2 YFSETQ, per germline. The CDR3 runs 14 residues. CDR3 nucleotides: TGCGCCAGCAGCTCCGGGACAGGGGAAGAGACCCAGTACTTC. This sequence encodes CASSSGTGEETQYF.

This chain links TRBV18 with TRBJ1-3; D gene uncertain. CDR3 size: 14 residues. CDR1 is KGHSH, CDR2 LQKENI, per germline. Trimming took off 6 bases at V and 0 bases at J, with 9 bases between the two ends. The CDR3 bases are TGTGCCAGCTCCCCAGCGTCCTCTGGAAACACCATATATTTT. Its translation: CASSPASSGNTIYF.

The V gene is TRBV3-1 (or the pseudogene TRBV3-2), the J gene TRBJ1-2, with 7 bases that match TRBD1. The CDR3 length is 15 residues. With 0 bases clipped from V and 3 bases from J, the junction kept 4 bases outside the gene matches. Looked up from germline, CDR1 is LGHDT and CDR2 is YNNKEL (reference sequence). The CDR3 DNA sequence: TGTGCCAGCAGCCAAGATGGGGGACAGTACTATGGCTACACCTTC. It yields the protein CASSQDGGQYYGYTF.

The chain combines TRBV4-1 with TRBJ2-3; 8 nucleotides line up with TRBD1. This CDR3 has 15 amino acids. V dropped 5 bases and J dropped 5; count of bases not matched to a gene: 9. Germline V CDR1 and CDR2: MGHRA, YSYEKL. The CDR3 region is CASSAGQGSGDTQYF. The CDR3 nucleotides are TGCGCCAGCAGCGCCGGACAGGGCTCCGGAGATACGCAGTATTTT.

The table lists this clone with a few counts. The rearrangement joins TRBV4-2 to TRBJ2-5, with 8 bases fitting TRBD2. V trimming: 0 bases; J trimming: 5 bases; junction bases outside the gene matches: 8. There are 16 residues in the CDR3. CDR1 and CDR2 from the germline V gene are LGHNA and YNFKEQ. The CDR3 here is CASSQEGAGARETQYF. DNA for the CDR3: TGTGCCAGCAGCCAAGAAGGAGCGGGGGCCCGGGAGACCCAGTACTTC.

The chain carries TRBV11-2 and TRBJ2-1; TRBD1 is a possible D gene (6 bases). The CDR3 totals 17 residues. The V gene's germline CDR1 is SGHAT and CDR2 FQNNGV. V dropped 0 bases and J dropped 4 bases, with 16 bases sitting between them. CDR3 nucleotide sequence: TGTGCCAGCAGCTTAGATGGAGTGGGGGCCGTATACAATGAGCAGTTCTTC. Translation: CASSLDGVGAVYNEQFF.

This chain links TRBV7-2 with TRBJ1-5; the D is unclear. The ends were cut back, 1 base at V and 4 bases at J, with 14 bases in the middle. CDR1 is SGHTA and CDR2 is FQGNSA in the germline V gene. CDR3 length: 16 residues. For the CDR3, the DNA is TGTGCCAGCAGCTTAGTACCCCGGGGTTGGAATCAGCCCCAGCATTTT. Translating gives CASSLVPRGWNQPQHF.